The 24 T cell receptor beta chains below all came from one sample that was sequenced in a study of blood T cell repertoires in COVID-19. The repertoire was sequenced with immunoSEQ multiplex PCR; TCRdb's copy has only in-frame clones and lacks some. Altogether approximately 220,000 clones are present, less than 90% being singletons, with the ten largest covering 0.55% to 0.75%. Sequenced sample: peripheral blood. The receptors stem from a man in his forties or fifties with acute or convalescent COVID-19.

V and J are TRBV18 and TRBJ2-2, with D possibly matching TRBD1 (6 bases). In germline, CDR1 is KGHSH, CDR2 LQKENI. The CDR3 sequence is 15 residues long. Trimming pared 8 bases from V and 0 bases from J, leaving 13 bases between. The CDR3 DNA follows: TGTGCCAGCGACCCCGGACAGCCGAACACCGGGGAGCTGTTTTTT. Residues: CASDPGQPNTGELFF.

The genes are TRBV30 and TRBJ1-6; 11 bases line up with TRBD1. Trimming at V came to 4 bases and at J to 8 bases, leaving 4 bases not matched to a gene. CDR3 length: 14 amino acids. Germline loops: CDR1 GTSNPN, CDR2 SVGIG (reference sequence). The CDR3 region has the DNA TGTGCCTGGAACCCGGGACAGGGGGATTCACCCCTCCACTTT. It encodes CAWNPGQGDSPLHF.

V usage is TRBV24-1 and J usage is TRBJ2-7; 11 nucleotides agree with TRBD1. Germline CDR1 reads KGHDR; CDR2 reads SFDVKD. The CDR3 loop spans 15 amino acids. Trimming cost V 4 bases and J 7 bases; bases outside gene matches: 8. The CDR3 reads CATSDPGQGAGEQYF. CDR3 in DNA: TGTGCCACCAGTGACCCTGGACAGGGGGCGGGGGAGCAGTACTTC.

The CDR3 DNA reads TGTGCCTGGACCACCACAGGAGTCGGGGAGCAGTACTTC. Translation: CAWTTTGVGEQYF. The chain carries TRBV30 and TRBJ2-7, with D possibly matching TRBD1 (5 bases). The V end lost 4 bases, the J end lost 7 bases, and 17 bases lay between the germline ends. CDR1 is GTSNPN, CDR2 SVGIG, per germline (reference sequence). This CDR3 comprises 13 residues.

The CDR3 region is CASSFRDRSYGYTF. CDR3 nucleotide sequence: TGTGCCAGCAGTTTCCGGGACAGGAGTTATGGCTACACCTTC. The chain couples TRBV28 to TRBJ1-2; 8 nucleotides line up with TRBD1. Germline-derived CDR1 and CDR2 are MDHEN and SYDVKM. J lost 5 bases, V lost 3 bases, and 5 bases had no gene match. The CDR3 contains 14 residues.

The rearrangement uses TRBV29-1 and TRBJ2-7, with D possibly being TRBD2 (5 bases). The ends were cut back, 6 bases at V and 4 bases at J, with 19 bases in the middle. Germline CDR1 is SQVTM and CDR2 is ANQGSEA. The CDR3 is 14 residues long. CDR3 protein: CSVQPRDGGYEQYF. CDR3 DNA sequence: TGCAGCGTCCAACCCCGGGATGGCGGGTACGAGCAGTACTTC.

This chain uses TRBV7-9 with TRBJ1-1; D is unclear. Between the trimmed V and J ends, which lost 7 bases and 0 bases, there was a span of 9 bases. This CDR3 contains 13 residues. CDR1 is SEHNR, CDR2 FQNEAQ, per germline (reference sequence). The CDR3 is CASKEHLNTEAFF. In DNA, the CDR3 is TGTGCCAGCAAAGAGCACCTGAACACTGAAGCTTTCTTT.

This clone turned up a few times. The V call is TRBV27, the J call TRBJ2-7; 7 positions agree with TRBD2. Germline V CDR1 and CDR2: MNHEY, SMNVEV (reference sequence). The CDR3 runs to 13 residues. The CDR3: CTAGPLTSYEQYF. CDR3 in DNA: TGTACAGCGGGGCCACTAACCAGCTACGAGCAGTACTTC.

The chain joins TRBV24-1 to TRBJ2-3; the D gene is possibly TRBD1 (6 bases). The germline V gene has CDR1 KGHDR and CDR2 SFDVKD. The CDR3 spans 15 residues. Deletions cut 4 bases from V and 5 bases from J, with 15 bases between. CDR3 in DNA: TGTGCCACCAGTGAATTTAGCAGGGGCGGAGATACGCAGTATTTT. It is translated as CATSEFSRGGDTQYF.

J is TRBJ2-7 and V is TRBV19; D not certain. This CDR3 spans 12 amino acids. Germline V gene sequence: CDR1 LNHDA, CDR2 SQIVND (reference sequence). V lost 5 bases and J 3 bases, leaving 8 bases between the germline ends. CDR3 region: CASSPGDYEQYF. CDR3 DNA sequence: TGTGCCAGTAGTCCCGGTGACTACGAGCAGTACTTC. The variable domain in full, with the rest retrieved from reference TRBV19 and TRBJ2-7, is DGGITQSPKYLFRKEGQNVTLSCEQNLNHDAMYWYRQDPGQGLRLIYYSQIVNDFQKGDIAEGYSVSREKKESFPLTVTSAQKNPTAFYLCASSPGDYEQYFGPGTRLTVT.

The chain carries TRBV5-1 and TRBJ1-2; 7 bases are a match to TRBD1. Germline loops: CDR1 SGHRS, CDR2 YFSETQ. The V segment lost 2 bases and the J segment 2 bases; nucleotides outside the gene matches: 3. This CDR3 spans 14 amino acids. CDR3 sequence reads: CASSFLQGNYGYTF. The CDR3 bases are TGCGCCAGCAGCTTCCTACAGGGGAACTATGGCTACACCTTC. The whole variable domain, filled in from reference TRBV5-1 and TRBJ1-2, reads KAGVTQTPRYLIKTRGQQVTLSCSPISGHRSVSWYQQTPGQGLQFLFEYFSETQRNKGNFPGRFSGRQFSNSRSEMNVSTLELGDSALYLCASSFLQGNYGYTFGSGTRLTVV.

The chain uses TRBV9 and TRBJ2-1; the match to TRBD2 covers 11 bases. The germline gives CDR1 SGDLS, CDR2 YYNGEE. The V segment lost 4 bases and the J segment 7 bases; nucleotides outside the gene matches: 7. The CDR3 is 15 residues long. CDR3 region: CASSQTSGVGNEQFF. The CDR3 bases are TGTGCCAGCAGCCAGACTAGCGGGGTGGGGAATGAGCAGTTCTTC.

The chain has TRBV6-5 and TRBJ2-1; 7 nucleotides agree with TRBD1. CDR1 and CDR2 from the germline V gene are MNHEY and SVGAGI. V shed 6 bases, J shed 7 bases, and the junction held 6 bases outside the gene matches. This CDR3 comprises 13 residues. In DNA form, the CDR3 reads TGTGCCAGCAGGACAGGGTCGAGGAATGAGCAGTTCTTC. Its protein product is CASRTGSRNEQFF.

CDR3 DNA sequence: TGTGCCAGCAGTGGATTCTCAGGGACCGGGGAGCTGTTTTTT. Its protein is CASSGFSGTGELFF. This chain links TRBV6-4 with TRBJ2-2; maybe TRBD1 (5 bases). Germline V gives CDR1 MRHNA, CDR2 SNTAGT. V lost 4 bases, J lost 5 bases, and 11 bases lay in between. The CDR3 runs to 14 residues.

This clone has just a few counts. This CDR3 reads CASSLVPQGANEQFF. CDR3 nucleotide sequence: TGCGCCAGCAGCTTAGTTCCACAGGGGGCCAATGAGCAGTTCTTC. The rearrangement links TRBV5-1 to TRBJ2-1; 9 bases agree with TRBD1. V lost 2 bases and J lost 6; bases outside the gene matches: 6. This CDR3 comprises 15 residues. The V gene's germline CDR1 is SGHRS and CDR2 YFSETQ.

V and J are TRBV30 and TRBJ1-1; 8 nucleotides agree with TRBD1. The CDR3 consists of 14 residues. The V gene end was trimmed by 6 bases and the J gene end by 0 bases; junction bases not matched to a gene: 6. Per germline, CDR1 GTSNPN and CDR2 SVGIG (reference sequence). The CDR3 here is CACGQGYMNTEAFF. In nucleotides, the CDR3 is TGTGCCTGCGGACAGGGCTACATGAACACTGAAGCTTTCTTT.

This clone was seen a few times. The chain couples TRBV2 to TRBJ1-1; D is ambiguous. The V gene lost 4 bases and the J gene lost 6 bases, with 12 bases spanning the gap. This CDR3 has 13 amino acids. From germline, CDR1 is SNHLY and CDR2 FYNNEI. CDR3 protein: CASSGIGGAEAFF. As DNA, the CDR3 is TGTGCCAGCAGTGGGATAGGAGGAGCTGAAGCTTTCTTT.

The count of this clone is one. The chain links TRBV5-4 to TRBJ1-4; no clear D. Deletions cut 0 bases from V and 8 bases from J, with 11 bases between. CDR1 is SGHNT and CDR2 is YYREEE in the germline V gene (reference sequence). The CDR3 runs to 14 residues. This chain's CDR3 is CASSLAGSREKLFF. For the CDR3, the DNA is TGTGCCAGCAGCTTGGCCGGGTCTAGGGAAAAACTGTTTTTT. The variable domain in full, with the rest retrieved from reference TRBV5-4 and TRBJ1-4, is ETGVTQSPTHLIKTRGQQVTLRCSSQSGHNTVSWYQQALGQGPQFIFQYYREEENGRGNFPPRFSGLQFPNYSSELNVNALELDDSALYLCASSLAGSREKLFFGSGTQLSVL.

The gene calls are TRBV6-5 and TRBJ2-5, with 12 bases fitting TRBD2. CDR3 length: 16 residues. The trim removed 2 bases at V and 4 bases at J, leaving 5 bases unmatched. Per the germline V gene, CDR1 is MNHEY and CDR2 is SVGAGI. The CDR3 nucleotides read TGTGCCAGCAGTTACCACGGGGGACTAGCGGGAGAGACCCAGTACTTC. This translates into CASSYHGGLAGETQYF.

The V call is TRBV5-1, the J call TRBJ1-3, with D perhaps matching TRBD1 (6 bases). V was clipped by 1 base and J by 0 bases, with 14 bases between them. The CDR3 runs 17 residues. Germline V lookup: CDR1 SGHRS, CDR2 YFSETQ. CDR3 nucleotide sequence: TGCGCCAGCAGCTTGAGCGGGACACCAGTCTCTGGAAACACCATATATTTT. Encoded protein: CASSLSGTPVSGNTIYF.

CDR3: CASSLGGSSSGANVLTF. Here the CDR3 DNA reads TGCGCCAGCAGCTTGGGCGGGTCCAGCTCTGGGGCCAACGTCCTGACTTTC. This chain connects TRBV5-1 to TRBJ2-6; perhaps TRBD2 as D (5 bases). Per the germline V gene, CDR1 is SGHRS and CDR2 is YFSETQ. The CDR3 runs to 17 residues. Between the trimmed V and J ends, which lost 0 bases and 0 bases, there was a span of 10 bases.

The rearrangement uses TRBV5-1 and TRBJ1-4, with D maybe TRBD1 (6 bases). Germline CDR1 is SGHRS and CDR2 is YFSETQ. V was pared by 0 bases and J by 3 bases, with 6 bases between. CDR3 size: 14 residues. CDR3 nucleotide sequence: TGCGCCAGCAGCTTGGGACAGGCTAATGAAAAACTGTTTTTT. This sequence encodes CASSLGQANEKLFF.

This clone has just a few counts. The chain couples TRBV7-9 to TRBJ1-2; maybe TRBD1 (5 bases). Germline CDR1 reads SEHNR; CDR2 reads FQNEAQ (reference sequence). V shed 5 bases and J shed 2 bases, with 18 bases lying between them. The CDR3 consists of 16 residues. The CDR3 spells CASSPPMGGGNYGYTF. CDR3 DNA sequence: TGTGCCAGCAGCCCTCCCATGGGGGGAGGGAACTATGGCTACACCTTC.

This chain connects TRBV5-5 to TRBJ2-3, with D perhaps matching TRBD2 (5 bases). Trimming removed 4 bases from V and 1 base from J, with 13 bases in between. The CDR3 runs 15 residues. Germline loops: CDR1 SGHKS, CDR2 YYEKEE (reference sequence). CDR3 amino acids: CASSATGLGTDTQYF. In nucleotides, the CDR3 is TGTGCCAGCAGCGCGACGGGGTTGGGCACAGATACGCAGTATTTT.